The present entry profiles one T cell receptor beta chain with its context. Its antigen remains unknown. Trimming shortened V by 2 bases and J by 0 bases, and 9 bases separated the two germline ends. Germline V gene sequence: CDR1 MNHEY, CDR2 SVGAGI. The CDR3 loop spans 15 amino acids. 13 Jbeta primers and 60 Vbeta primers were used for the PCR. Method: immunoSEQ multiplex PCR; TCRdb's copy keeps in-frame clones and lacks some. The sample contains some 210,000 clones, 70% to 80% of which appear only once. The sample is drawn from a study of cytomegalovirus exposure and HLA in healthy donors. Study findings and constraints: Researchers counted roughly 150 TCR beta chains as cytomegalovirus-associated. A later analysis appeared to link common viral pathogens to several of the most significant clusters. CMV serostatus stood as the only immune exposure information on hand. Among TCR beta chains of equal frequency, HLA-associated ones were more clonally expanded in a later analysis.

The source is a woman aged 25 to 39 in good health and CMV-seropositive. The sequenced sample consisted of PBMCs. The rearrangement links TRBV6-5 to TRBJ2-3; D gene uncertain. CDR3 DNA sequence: TGTGCCAGCAGTTACCGTGGAGTTAGCACAGATACGCAGTATTTT. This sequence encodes CASSYRGVSTDTQYF.